The entry below gives a single T cell receptor (beta chain) sequence along with its context. Its antigen is as yet unknown. The data are from a study of cytomegalovirus exposure and HLA in healthy donors. Study at large: HLA-typed donors contributed approximately 86 million unique TCRs, which were held in an early data release. Study findings and constraints: There were some public TCRs occurring in many donors, but most TCR sequences were rare.

From germline, CDR1 is SGHNT and CDR2 YYREEE (reference sequence). V lost 3 bases, J lost 5 bases, and 11 bases stayed unmatched. This CDR3 is built from 16 residues. Vbeta (60) and Jbeta (13) primers were used in the PCR. Assay used: immunoSEQ multiplex PCR; TCRdb lists only in-frame clones, some missing. The sample records some 180,000 clones, 77% being singletons. Sample: PBMCs. The receptor was derived from a man younger than 35 in good health and CMV-seronegative. The genes are TRBV5-4 and TRBJ2-3; TRBD2 matches 8 bases. This chain's CDR3 is CASSSSPLAAEDTQYF. CDR3 bases: TGTGCCAGCAGCTCCTCGCCACTAGCGGCAGAAGATACGCAGTATTTT.